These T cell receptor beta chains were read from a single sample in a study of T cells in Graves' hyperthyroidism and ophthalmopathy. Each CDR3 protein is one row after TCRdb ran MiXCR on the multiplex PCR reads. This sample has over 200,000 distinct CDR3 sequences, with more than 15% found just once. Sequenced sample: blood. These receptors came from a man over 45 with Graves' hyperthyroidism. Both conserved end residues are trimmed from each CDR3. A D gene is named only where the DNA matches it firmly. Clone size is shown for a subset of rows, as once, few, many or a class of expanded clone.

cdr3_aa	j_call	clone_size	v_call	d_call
ASGLEGTEAF	TRBJ1-1	many	TRBV12-5	.
ASSLEGGSHKQY	TRBJ2-7	.	TRBV7-9	TRBD2
ASSSGLAGKETQY	TRBJ2-5	few	TRBV5-4	TRBD2
SAEGGRAEAF	TRBJ1-1	many	TRBV20-1	.
ASSLSGQGEETQY	TRBJ2-5	.	TRBV18	TRBD1
ASSSPGEGARETQY	TRBJ2-5	many	TRBV28	.
ASSLQGRGSDYGYT	TRBJ1-2	few	TRBV18	.
ASSFSSGRPDEQF	TRBJ2-1	few	TRBV7-9	TRBD2
ASSYWTSGNRNEQF	TRBJ2-1	.	TRBV7-2	TRBD2
ASSPTSGRGEQF	TRBJ2-1	.	TRBV2	TRBD2
ASSPGGLAENNGD	TRBJ2-7	.	TRBV28	TRBD2